The 13 T cell receptor beta chains reported below all come from one sample, sequenced in a study of blood T cell repertoires in COVID-19. Profiling relied on immunoSEQ multiplex PCR, and the TCRdb table lists in-frame clones only, not all of them. The sample gives under 550,000 clones, approximately 90% of which show up once; roughly 0.84% is in the top ten. What was sequenced was peripheral blood. Source of these receptors: a man aged 18 to 30 with COVID-19, enrolled during active disease.

The chain links TRBV7-9 to TRBJ2-1; 9 nucleotides align to TRBD1. This CDR3 has 15 residues. Germline CDR1 SEHNR, CDR2 FQNEAQ (reference sequence). Here the CDR3 reads CASLRGTGQSNEQFF. In nucleotides, the CDR3 is TGTGCATCCCTCCGGGGGACAGGGCAATCTAATGAGCAGTTCTTC.

This chain connects TRBV7-2 to TRBJ2-1, with 10 positions matching TRBD2. From germline, CDR1 is SGHTA and CDR2 FQGNSA. J lost 5 bases, V lost 5 bases, and 18 bases had no gene match. This CDR3 has 19 residues. The CDR3: CASSTHSGLAQKINNEQFF. The CDR3, as DNA: TGTGCCAGCAGCACCCACTCGGGACTAGCGCAGAAAATAAACAATGAGCAGTTCTTC. The full variable domain, in which reference TRBV7-2 and TRBJ2-1 provide the parts outside the CDR3, is GAGVSQSPSNKVTEKGKDVELRCDPISGHTALYWYRQSLGQGLEFLIYFQGNSAPDKSGLPSDRFSAERTGGSVSTLTIQRTQQEDSAVYLCASSTHSGLAQKINNEQFFGPGTRLTVL.

The chain uses TRBV2 and TRBJ1-2; D uncertain. The CDR3 extends over 12 amino acids. Germline CDR1 reads SNHLY; CDR2 reads FYNNEI. V dropped 2 bases and J dropped 4 bases, with 5 bases sitting between them. In DNA form, the CDR3 reads TGTGCCAGCAGTGAACAGGTCTATGGCTACACCTTC. Encoded protein: CASSEQVYGYTF.

This chain connects TRBV3-1 (or the pseudogene TRBV3-2) to TRBJ2-7, with 7 bases fitting TRBD1. Per germline, CDR1 LGHDT and CDR2 YNNKEL (reference sequence). The CDR3 sequence is 20 residues long. V was clipped by 0 bases and J by 5 bases; unmatched bases: 22. The CDR3 protein is CASSQEWVQNPGGVVDEQYF. DNA for the CDR3: TGTGCCAGCAGCCAAGAATGGGTCCAGAATCCAGGGGGTGTTGTCGACGAGCAGTACTTC.

This rearrangement joins TRBV5-4 to TRBJ2-2; D unclear. Germline V gene data show CDR1 as SGHNT and CDR2 as YYREEE (reference sequence). The CDR3 extends over 11 amino acids. Trimming took 2 bases from V and 7 from J, leaving 3 bases between them. The CDR3 DNA reads TGTGCCAGCAGCTTCAACGGGGAGCTGTTTTTT. It encodes CASSFNGELFF.

J is TRBJ1-5 and V is TRBV6-4; D ambiguous. The germline V gene has CDR1 MRHNA and CDR2 SNTAGT. V shed 2 bases and J shed 3 bases, with 5 bases lying between them. The CDR3 sequence is 13 residues long. The chain's CDR3 is CASSDLPNQPQHF. CDR3 DNA sequence: TGTGCCAGCAGTGACCTACCCAATCAGCCCCAGCATTTT.

V is TRBV5-1 and J is TRBJ2-1, with D tentatively TRBD1 (6 bases). Trimming removed 3 bases at V and 3 bases at J, with 7 bases between. Germline-derived CDR1 and CDR2 are SGHRS and YFSETQ. This CDR3 has 13 amino acids. The CDR3 reads CASSWDNYNEQFF. The CDR3 coding sequence is TGCGCCAGCAGCTGGGACAACTACAATGAGCAGTTCTTC.

This sequence joins TRBV27 and TRBJ1-6, with D uncertain. Germline V lookup: CDR1 MNHEY, CDR2 SMNVEV (reference sequence). Deletions cut 6 bases from V and 7 bases from J, with 13 bases between. This CDR3 has 14 residues. The CDR3 coding sequence is TGTGCCAGCAGGCGTGGAGGGAGGAATTCACCCCTCCACTTT. This encodes CASRRGGRNSPLHF.

This chain connects TRBV5-1 to TRBJ1-6; 9 bases map to TRBD1. V shed 1 base and J 7 bases; nucleotides not matched to a gene: 15. The germline CDR1 and CDR2 sequences are SGHRS and YFSETQ. This CDR3 has 19 amino acids. The CDR3 protein is CASSLNGTGYYRRNSPLHF. The CDR3, as DNA: TGCGCCAGCAGCTTGAACGGGACAGGGTATTACCGAAGGAATTCACCCCTCCACTTT.

This chain connects TRBV19 to TRBJ1-5; maybe TRBD1 (6 bases). CDR1 is LNHDA, CDR2 SQIVND, per germline (reference sequence). V lost 7 bases, J lost 3 bases, and 16 bases lay in between. The CDR3 runs to 15 residues. This CDR3 reads CASTGTPLNNQPQHF. The CDR3 DNA reads as TGTGCCAGTACCGGGACACCGCTGAACAATCAGCCCCAGCATTTT.

The V and J genes are TRBV19 and TRBJ2-6; D perhaps matches TRBD1 (5 bases). This CDR3 comprises 16 residues. The V end lost 9 bases, the J end lost 3 bases, and 18 bases lay between the germline ends. Germline-derived CDR1 and CDR2 are LNHDA and SQIVND (reference sequence). CDR3 sequence: CASRPQGNGGANVLTF. CDR3 DNA sequence: TGTGCCAGCCGACCGCAGGGAAATGGTGGGGCCAACGTCCTGACTTTC.

The chain links TRBV10-2 to TRBJ2-2, with 13 bases fitting TRBD2. The CDR3 sequence is 16 residues long. The V gene end was trimmed by 8 bases and the J gene end by 5 bases; junction bases not matched to a gene: 8. CDR1 is WSHSY and CDR2 is SAAADI in the germline V gene. In nucleotides, the CDR3 is TGCGCCAGCCGAGGACTAGCGGGAGTATTAACCGGGGAGCTGTTTTTT. This codes for CASRGLAGVLTGELFF.

This clone has just one count. V is TRBV7-8 and J is TRBJ1-3; tentative D call: TRBD1 (5 bases). The CDR3 is 15 amino acids. From germline, CDR1 is SGHVS and CDR2 FQNEAQ. Trimming took 5 bases from V and 4 from J, leaving 15 bases between them. The CDR3 region has the DNA TGTGCCAGCAGCCGCGGGGGGGTAGGAGGAAACACCATATATTTT. Protein sequence: CASSRGGVGGNTIYF.